This T cell receptor (beta chain) was retrieved from a study of CD8 T cells in ankylosing spondylitis. General study points: Typical of ankylosing spondylitis blood, it appeared, was a TCR beta motif of several highly homologous variants.

This clonotype has just a few counts. Its antigen is currently unknown. The trim removed 5 bases at V and 0 bases at J, leaving 10 bases unmatched. Per the germline V gene, CDR1 is DFQATT and CDR2 is SNEGSKA (reference sequence). The length of the CDR3 is 16 residues. 5'-RACE, quantitative and with molecular barcodes, yielded the TCR beta libraries. MiXCR, run by TCRdb on the 5' RACE reads, gives a single entry per CDR3 protein. The table lists just under 350,000 distinct CDR3 sequences, around 15% of them singletons. The sequenced sample was blood, either unsorted or a sorted T cell fraction (not recorded which). The origin of this receptor is a male donor with ankylosing spondylitis or in good health (not recorded which). The chain is built from TRBV20-1 and TRBJ2-1, with 7 bases aligning to TRBD2. CDR3 amino acids: CSAPSSGADSYNEQFF. In DNA, the CDR3 is TGCAGTGCTCCCTCTAGCGGCGCTGACTCCTACAATGAGCAGTTCTTC.